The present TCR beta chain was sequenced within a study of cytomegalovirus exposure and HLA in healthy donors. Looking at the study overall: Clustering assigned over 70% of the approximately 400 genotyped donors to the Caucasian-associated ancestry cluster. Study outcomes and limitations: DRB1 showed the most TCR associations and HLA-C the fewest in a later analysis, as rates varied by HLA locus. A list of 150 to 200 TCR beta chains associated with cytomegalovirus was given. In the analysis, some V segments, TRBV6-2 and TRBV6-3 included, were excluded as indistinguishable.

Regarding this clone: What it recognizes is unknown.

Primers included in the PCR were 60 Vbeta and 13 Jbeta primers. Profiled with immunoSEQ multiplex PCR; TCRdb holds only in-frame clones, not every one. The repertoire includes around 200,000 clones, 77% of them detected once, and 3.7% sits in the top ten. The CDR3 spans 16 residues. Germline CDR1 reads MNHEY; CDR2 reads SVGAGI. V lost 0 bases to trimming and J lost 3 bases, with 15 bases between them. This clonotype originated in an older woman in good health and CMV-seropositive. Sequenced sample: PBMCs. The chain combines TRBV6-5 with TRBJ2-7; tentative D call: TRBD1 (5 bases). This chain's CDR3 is CASSYSEARAIYEQYF. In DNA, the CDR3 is TGTGCCAGCAGTTACTCAGAAGCCAGGGCAATCTACGAGCAGTACTTC.